This T cell receptor beta chain emerged from a study of blood T cell repertoires in COVID-19. Study at large: There were acute and convalescent COVID-19 samples, and they came from the United States, Italy and Spain. The cDNA or gDNA used as material had been derived from T cells, B-cell-depleted T cells, or PBMCs.

Per the original methods: Amplified reference gene primers provided the basis for estimating nucleated cell counts. Some clones are missing from TCRdb's copy, which holds only in-frame ones; the method was immunoSEQ multiplex PCR. D and trimming were read from the DNA, whereas the V and J calls and clone size are those reported in that table. The sample has fewer than 100,000 clones, around 87% seen once; the top ten hold 6% to 9.5%. This TCR derives from a human donor with acute or convalescent COVID-19. The donor label of this sample is uncertain. The sample consisted of peripheral blood.

CDR3 bases: TGCGCCAGCAGCTACGCCGGACAGGGTCAAGAGACCCAGTACTTC. Its translation: CASSYAGQGQETQYF. The chain is built from TRBV5-1 and TRBJ2-5; 8 bases agree with TRBD1. This CDR3 contains 15 residues. Per the germline V gene, CDR1 is SGHRS and CDR2 is YFSETQ. Trimming cost V 3 bases and J 2 bases; bases outside gene matches: 6.